The 19 T cell receptor beta chains in this list originate from one sample, sequenced in a study of spatial heterogeneity in lung cancer (dated by TCRdb to the late 2010s). Their antigens remain unidentified. Taken with the paper, the label for time point translates to: sample taken at primary tumor resection. Libraries came from 5' RACE. For sequencing, a NextSeq 500 was employed. TCRdb reworked the public reads: Q25 trimming with fastp, MiXCR clone assembly, productive beta chains retained. Rows are combined by CDR3 protein, so each entry shows the most common genes and DNA. The sample includes 17,000 or so distinct CDR3 sequences, with approximately 6.2% observed a single time. The ten top clones hold roughly 6.6% of the sample. Study-wide conclusions, independent of this receptor: The tumor nonsynonymous mutation count correlated with the number of expanded intratumoral alpha and beta TCRs.

The material sequenced was lung tumor tissue, taken at surgery. The receptor set was obtained from a male donor with early-stage non-small cell lung cancer.

This clonotype was seen at least ten times. The library was built for alpha chains, so this beta chain is an off-target read and its size means little. V gene TRBV6-2 or TRBV6-3 combines with J gene TRBJ2-3, with TRBD2 matching over 9 bases. Trimming at V came to 0 bases and at J to 2 bases, leaving 6 bases not matched to a gene. The CDR3 has 17 residues. CDR1 and CDR2 from the germline V gene are MNHEY and SVGEGT. The CDR3 protein is CASSYSRGGVLTDTQYF. CDR3 nucleotides: TGTGCCAGCAGTTACTCTCGCGGGGGGGTCCTCACAGATACGCAGTATTTT.

This clonotype was seen at least ten times. Little can be read into the size of this beta chain, an off-target read in a library designed for alpha chains. The V gene is TRBV24-1, the J gene TRBJ2-5, with D unresolved. The CDR3 is 13 amino acids. The V and J ends lost 5 bases and 1 base respectively, with 7 bases between them. Germline V CDR1 and CDR2: KGHDR, SFDVKD. CDR3 in amino acids: CATSVAGQETQYF. CDR3 bases: TGTGCCACCAGTGTCGCCGGCCAAGAGACCCAGTACTTC.

This clonotype was seen at least ten times. Within a library made for alpha chains, this beta chain is off target, and its count is uninformative. CDR3 amino acids: CASSVSPDGYTDTQYF. Written as DNA, the CDR3 is TGTGCCAGCAGCGTTAGCCCTGACGGGTACACAGATACGCAGTATTTT. The V and J genes are TRBV11-2 and TRBJ2-3; D gene unclear. Trimming took 5 bases from V and 2 from J, leaving 17 bases between them. Germline assignment: CDR1 SGHAT and CDR2 FQNNGV. This CDR3 comprises 16 residues.

This clonotype was counted a few times. Since the library was made to target alpha chains, this beta chain is a stray read and its abundance is not meaningful. The chain is built from TRBV20-1 and TRBJ1-1; possibly TRBD1 for D (6 bases). The CDR3 extends over 12 amino acids. The V gene's germline CDR1 is DFQATT and CDR2 SNEGSKA (reference sequence). V lost 2 bases and J 8 bases, leaving 12 bases between the germline ends. For the CDR3, the DNA is TGCAGTGCTAGAAGGGGGGTGGAGGAAGCTTTCTTT. It is translated as CSARRGVEEAFF.

This clonotype came up many times. Found in a library prepared for alpha chains, this beta chain is an off-target read, and its abundance has little meaning. This chain connects TRBV12-3 or TRBV12-4 to TRBJ2-1, with D hard to call. This CDR3 comprises 15 residues. Trimming took off 1 base at V and 0 bases at J, with 7 bases between the two ends. The DNA of the CDR3 is TGTGCCAGCAGTTTAGTAATTCTCTCCTACAATGAGCAGTTCTTC. This codes for CASSLVILSYNEQFF.

This clonotype was picked up many times. This beta chain came through as a stray read in a library set up for alpha chains, and its size says little. This chain uses TRBV10-3 with TRBJ2-3; 13 bases are shared with TRBD2. J gave up 4 bases and V 6 bases, and 7 bases lay outside the gene matches. Per germline, CDR1 ENHRY and CDR2 SYGVKD. The CDR3 consists of 16 residues. CDR3 region: CAISPGLAGDPDTQYF. The CDR3 bases are TGTGCCATCAGCCCAGGACTAGCGGGGGATCCAGATACGCAGTATTTT.

This clonotype has ten or more counts. This beta chain appears as a stray read in a library generated for alpha chains; its size is not informative. The CDR3 sequence: CASSLQSAGANVLTF. CDR3 sequence (DNA): TGTGCCAGCAGCTTACAAAGCGCTGGGGCCAACGTCCTGACTTTC. The chain has TRBV7-9 and TRBJ2-6; no clear D gene. CDR1 and CDR2 from the germline V gene are SEHNR and FQNEAQ (reference sequence). Trimming shortened V by 2 bases and J by 2 bases, and 7 bases separated the two germline ends. The CDR3 spans 15 residues.

On this clonotype: The size of this beta chain means little, since it is a stray read in a library made for alpha chains. The chain joins TRBV4-2 to TRBJ2-5, with D uncertain. Germline-derived CDR1 and CDR2 are LGHNA and YNFKEQ. The CDR3 has 16 amino acids. V lost 1 base, J lost 1 base, and 13 bases lay in between. This CDR3 is CASSQGMSGLQETQYF. CDR3 coding DNA: TGTGCCAGCAGCCAAGGGATGTCCGGGCTCCAAGAGACCCAGTACTTC.

This clonotype showed up many times. A read error may produce the germline difference seen at one junction end. Within a library made for alpha chains, this beta chain is off target, and its count is uninformative. The V call is TRBV7-9, the J call TRBJ2-6; TRBD2 matches at 11 bases. The CDR3 sequence is 17 residues long. Germline values: CDR1 SEHNR, CDR2 FQNEAQ (reference sequence). CDR3 in amino acids: CASSLAGGNSGANVLTF. DNA of the CDR3: TGTGCCAGCAGCCTAGCGGGAGGCAACTCTGGGGCCAACGTCCTGACTTTC.

There are many counts of this clonotype. A library made for alpha chains picked up this beta chain off target, so its size means little. The chain joins TRBV9 to TRBJ2-7; 7 bases are a match to TRBD2. The CDR3 is made up of 14 amino acids. Germline V gene data show CDR1 as SGDLS and CDR2 as YYNGEE. Germline trimming cut 2 bases from V and 2 bases from J; bases unmatched to any gene: 4. CDR3 in DNA: TGTGCCAGCAGCGTCACTGCGGGAGCCTACGAGCAGTACTTC. Amino acids: CASSVTAGAYEQYF.

This clonotype was recorded at least ten times. For a library built for alpha chains, this beta chain is a stray read; little rests on its size. The J gene is TRBJ2-3, the V gene TRBV13; D is perhaps TRBD2 (7 bases). V lost 4 bases to trimming and J lost 4 bases, with 12 bases between them. CDR1 and CDR2 (germline): PRHDT, FYEKMQ (reference sequence). The CDR3 spans 14 residues. The CDR3 sequence: CASSSGGSPDTQYF. As DNA, the CDR3 is TGTGCCAGCAGCTCGGGGGGCAGCCCAGATACGCAGTATTTT.

This clonotype was found a few times. Found in a library prepared for alpha chains, this beta chain is an off-target read, and its abundance has little meaning. The chain joins TRBV2 to TRBJ1-5; TRBD1 aligns across 8 bases. CDR1 SNHLY and CDR2 FYNNEI come from the germline V gene. This CDR3 is built from 15 residues. V shed 1 base, J shed 4 bases, and the junction held 3 bases outside the gene matches. The CDR3 region is CASSEGQGANQPQHF. CDR3 nucleotide sequence: TGTGCCAGCAGTGAAGGGCAGGGGGCGAATCAGCCCCAGCATTTT.

This clonotype was counted many times. The library was prepared for alpha chains; this beta chain is a stray read, so its frequency means little. The genes are TRBV7-2 and TRBJ1-1, with D hard to call. The CDR3 runs 15 residues. V lost 1 base to trimming and J lost 1 base, with 10 bases between them. Germline CDR1 is SGHTA and CDR2 is FQGNSA. The CDR3 here is CASSLGGLGNTEAFF. CDR3 nucleotide sequence: TGTGCCAGCAGCTTAGGGGGTCTCGGGAACACTGAAGCTTTCTTT.

By sample fraction, this clonotype is medium-sized. This beta chain is a stray sequence in a library constructed for alpha chains; its clone size is not meaningful. The CDR3 region is CASSKGPGAPSRGQFF. The CDR3 nucleotides are TGTGCCAGCAGCAAGGGCCCTGGGGCACCCTCACGGGGGCAGTTCTTC. The V and J genes are TRBV7-9 and TRBJ2-1; tentatively, D is TRBD1 or TRBD2 (5 bases each). The CDR3 has 16 residues. Germline CDR1 SEHNR, CDR2 FQNEAQ (reference sequence). Between the trimmed V and J ends, which lost 5 bases and 12 bases, there was a span of 26 bases. The whole variable domain, filled in from reference TRBV7-9 and TRBJ2-1, reads DTGVSQNPRHKITKRGQNVTFRCDPISEHNRLYWYRQTLGQGPEFLTYFQNEAQLEKSRLLSDRFSAERPKGSFSTLEIQRTEQGDSAMYLCASSKGPGAPSRGQFFGPGTRLTVL.

At least ten counts were recorded for this clonotype. With the library built for alpha chains, this beta chain is off target and its frequency is not meaningful. The chain carries TRBV24-1 and TRBJ2-1; D ambiguous. The CDR3 spans 13 residues. V was trimmed by 0 bases and J by 7 bases, leaving 6 bases between them. Per the germline V gene, CDR1 is KGHDR and CDR2 is SFDVKD. The CDR3, as DNA: TGTGCCACCAGTGATTTGTTGACGAATGAGCAGTTCTTC. Translation: CATSDLLTNEQFF.

This clonotype has at least ten counts. This beta chain is an off-target read within a library intended for alpha chains, so its frequency means little. J is TRBJ1-2 and V is TRBV5-6, with a possible D match to TRBD1 (6 bases). V lost 4 bases, J lost 4 bases, and 14 bases lay in between. This CDR3 contains 14 residues. Germline V CDR1 and CDR2: SGHDT, YYEEEE. The CDR3 DNA follows: TGTGCCAGCAGCCCAACGGACAGCTTCTATGGCTACACCTTC. It encodes CASSPTDSFYGYTF.

This clonotype was recorded many times. This beta chain is off target for a library built for alpha chains, so its abundance means little. This chain connects TRBV4-2 to TRBJ2-7; 13 bases map to TRBD2. The CDR3 extends over 17 amino acids. Losses at the gene ends were 0 bases for V and 4 bases for J; bases not matched to a gene: 6. CDR1 is LGHNA, CDR2 YNFKEQ, per germline. CDR3 DNA: TGTGCCAGCAGCCAAGATTCTACTAGCGGGGGGGCTTACGAGCAGTACTTC. Protein sequence: CASSQDSTSGGAYEQYF.

This clonotype was found many times. This beta chain appears as a stray read in a library generated for alpha chains; its size is not informative. The J gene is TRBJ2-1, the V gene TRBV11-2, with 7 bases that match TRBD1. The germline gives CDR1 SGHAT, CDR2 FQNNGV. The CDR3 is made up of 15 amino acids. Trimming removed 6 bases from V and 0 bases from J; junction bases left unmatched: 5. CDR3 sequence: CASRRDSSSYNEQFF. CDR3 coding DNA: TGTGCCAGCAGGAGGGACAGCAGCTCCTACAATGAGCAGTTCTTC.

At least ten counts were recorded for this clonotype. This beta chain is a stray read from a library made for alpha chains; its abundance is not meaningful. V gene TRBV6-2 or TRBV6-3 combines with J gene TRBJ2-7, with D possibly being TRBD2 (5 bases). Between the trimmed V and J ends, which lost 10 bases and 6 bases, there was a span of 10 bases. This CDR3 spans 10 amino acids. Germline CDR1 is MNHEY and CDR2 is SVGEGT. The CDR3 here is CATGEIEQYF. The CDR3 DNA sequence: TGTGCCACCGGGGAGATCGAGCAGTACTTC.